These T cell receptor beta chains were read from a single sample in a study of cytomegalovirus exposure and HLA in healthy donors. Using immunoSEQ multiplex PCR, the repertoire was profiled, and TCRdb retains in-frame clones only, with some absent. The sample consists of about 150,000 clones, roughly three quarters of them appearing once. Sequenced: PBMCs. These receptors were obtained from a woman aged 45-59 years in good health and CMV-seropositive. CDR3s include the opening cysteine and the closing phenylalanine or tryptophan. A D gene is named only where the DNA matches it firmly. Rows may omit the clone size; those that give it use once, few, many or a size class.

J gene: TRBJ2-7; V gene: TRBV18; clone size: -; D gene: -; CDR3 protein: CASSPVLDSYEQYF; CDR3 DNA: TGTGCCAGCTCACCAGTGCTGGACAGCTACGAGCAGTACTTC
J gene: TRBJ2-1; V gene: TRBV4-2; clone size: few; D gene: -; CDR3 protein: CASSQDLLAPLNEQFF; CDR3 DNA: TGTGCCAGCAGCCAAGATCTTCTAGCGCCTCTCAATGAGCAGTTCTTC
J gene: TRBJ2-3; V gene: TRBV7-2; clone size: -; D gene: TRBD2; CDR3 protein: CASSPSGGGDTQYF; CDR3 DNA: TGTGCCAGCAGCCCCAGCGGGGGGGGCGATACGCAGTATTTT
J gene: TRBJ2-3; V gene: TRBV10-3; clone size: -; D gene: -; CDR3 protein: CAIATQDPSTDTQYF; CDR3 DNA: TGTGCCATCGCGACACAAGACCCTAGCACAGATACGCAGTATTTT
J gene: TRBJ1-3; V gene: TRBV19; clone size: -; D gene: -; CDR3 protein: CASTSNRVGNTIYF; CDR3 DNA: TGTGCCAGTACCTCTAACAGGGTTGGAAACACCATATATTTT
J gene: TRBJ2-7; V gene: TRBV9; clone size: -; D gene: TRBD1; CDR3 protein: CASSPQGASYEQYF; CDR3 DNA: TGTGCCAGCAGCCCACAGGGGGCATCTTACGAGCAGTACTTC
J gene: TRBJ1-6; V gene: TRBV2; clone size: -; D gene: TRBD1; CDR3 protein: CAAGQETNSPLHF; CDR3 DNA: TGTGCCGCGGGACAGGAGACAAATTCACCCCTCCACTTT
J gene: TRBJ1-5; V gene: TRBV27; clone size: -; D gene: -; CDR3 protein: CASRPWDKGNQPQHF; CDR3 DNA: TGTGCCAGCAGACCCTGGGACAAGGGGAATCAGCCCCAGCATTTT
J gene: TRBJ1-2; V gene: TRBV19; clone size: -; D gene: TRBD1; CDR3 protein: CASSLTQSDRGNGYTF; CDR3 DNA: TGTGCCAGTAGTCTAACCCAGAGTGACAGGGGGAATGGCTACACCTTC
J gene: TRBJ2-1; V gene: TRBV9; clone size: -; D gene: TRBD2; CDR3 protein: CASSVQTRTSGRSYNEQFF; CDR3 DNA: TGTGCCAGCAGCGTCCAGACACGGACTAGCGGGCGCTCCTACAATGAGCAGTTCTTC
J gene: TRBJ2-2; V gene: TRBV15; clone size: -; D gene: -; CDR3 protein: CATSRVQAAGELFF; CDR3 DNA: TGTGCCACCAGCAGAGTTCAGGCCGCTGGGGAGCTGTTTTTT